This entry lists 5 T cell receptor beta chains sequenced from one sample in a study of blood T cell repertoires in COVID-19. Data came from immunoSEQ multiplex PCR; TCRdb stores just in-frame clones and leaves some out. The table lists about 89,000 clones, around three quarters of them singletons. Input material: peripheral blood. The receptor set was obtained from a woman older than 75 with acute or convalescent COVID-19.

V and J are TRBV15 and TRBJ2-3, with no clear D. The germline V gene has CDR1 LNHNV and CDR2 YYDKDF (reference sequence). The CDR3 sequence is 16 residues long. Trimming took 1 base from V and 0 from J, leaving 11 bases between them. The CDR3 loop is CATSRVWASSTDTQYF. Written as DNA, the CDR3 is TGTGCCACCAGCAGAGTGTGGGCTTCTAGCACAGATACGCAGTATTTT. Full variable domain (missing parts from reference TRBV15 and TRBJ2-3): DAMVIQNPRYQVTQFGKPVTLSCSQTLNHNVMYWYQQKSSQAPKLLFHYYDKDFNNEADTPDNFQSRRPNTSFCFLDIRSPGLGDTAMYLCATSRVWASSTDTQYFGPGTRLTVL.

This rearrangement joins TRBV6-6 to TRBJ2-7, with 7 bases that match TRBD2. The ends lost 2 bases at V and 2 bases at J; junction bases unmatched: 6. The CDR3 loop spans 15 amino acids. Germline V gives CDR1 MNHNY, CDR2 SVGAGI (reference sequence). This CDR3 reads CASSYRSGLAYEQYF. CDR3 nucleotide sequence: TGTGCCAGCAGTTACCGTAGCGGGCTAGCCTACGAGCAGTACTTC.

The chain recombines TRBV18 with TRBJ2-7; D not resolved. V was shortened by 0 bases and J by 4 bases, with 13 bases between the two germline ends. This CDR3 spans 15 amino acids. Germline V CDR1 and CDR2: KGHSH, LQKENI. CDR3: CASSPPPNTGYEQYF. The CDR3 DNA reads TGTGCCAGCTCACCACCCCCCAACACCGGGTACGAGCAGTACTTC.

This clone has just a few counts. The same CDR3 can be traced to other DNA sequences in this sample. The chain is built from TRBV20-1 and TRBJ2-3; the D gene is possibly TRBD2 (5 bases). The CDR3 has 11 amino acids. Germline values: CDR1 DFQATT, CDR2 SNEGSKA (reference sequence). The ends were cut back, 5 bases at V and 5 bases at J, with 8 bases in the middle. The CDR3 DNA reads as TGCAGTGCTCGGACTGGAGATACGCAGTATTTT. Translated: CSARTGDTQYF.

This rearrangement joins TRBV5-1 to TRBJ1-2, with TRBD1 identical over 7 bases. V gave up 4 bases and J gave up 4 bases; unmatched junction bases: 4. The CDR3 covers 13 residues. In germline, CDR1 is SGHRS, CDR2 YFSETQ. The CDR3 region is CASSADRVYGYTF. Written as DNA, the CDR3 is TGCGCCAGCAGCGCCGACAGGGTCTATGGCTACACCTTC.